This is a list of T cell receptor beta chains from one sample in a study of control samples from healthy donors and cancer patients. Libraries were prepared by immunoSEQ multiplex PCR; TCRdb keeps only in-frame clonotypes and omits some of them. The sample lists about 160,000 clones; 85% to 95% were seen once. The sample was blood. The receptor set was obtained from a woman in her 40s in good health. Both conserved end residues are part of each CDR3. A D gene is named only where the DNA matches it firmly. Only some rows state a clone size, as once, few, many or a class for expanded clones.

v_gene,d_gene,j_gene,abundance,CDR3aa,CDR3nt
TRBV5-5,NA,TRBJ2-7,NA,CASSPAGPSRTNEQYF,TGTGCCAGCAGCCCAGCTGGGCCCTCACGAACCAACGAGCAGTACTTC
TRBV7-9,TRBD1,TRBJ2-2,NA,CAGDRALNTGELFF,TGTGCCGGCGACAGGGCGCTGAACACCGGGGAGCTGTTTTTT
TRBV28,NA,TRBJ2-1,NA,CASSLFFAGRSYNEQFF,TGTGCCAGCAGTTTATTCTTTGCGGGTCGCTCCTACAATGAGCAGTTCTTC
TRBV6-6,NA,TRBJ1-5,NA,CASSYGSNQPQHF,TGTGCCAGCAGTTATGGAAGCAATCAGCCCCAGCATTTT
TRBV6-5,NA,TRBJ2-1,NA,CASSPRGREQFF,TGTGCCAGCAGCCCGCGGGGTCGGGAGCAGTTCTTC
TRBV11-3,NA,TRBJ2-1,NA,CASSRLYGLAEGEQFF,TGTGCCAGCAGCCGCCTCTACGGACTCGCCGAAGGGGAGCAGTTCTTC
TRBV7-2,TRBD1,TRBJ1-3,few,CASSSPGQGNTIYF,TGTGCCAGCAGCTCGCCGGGACAGGGAAACACCATATATTTT
TRBV25-1,NA,TRBJ2-7,NA,CASTRNPYEQYF,TGTGCCAGCACCAGGAATCCCTACGAGCAGTACTTC
TRBV5-1,NA,TRBJ1-4,NA,CASQPGPSNEKLFF,TGCGCCAGCCAGCCGGGACCGAGCAATGAAAAACTGTTTTTT
TRBV2,NA,TRBJ1-1,once,CASSGDRRVAFF,TGTGCCAGCAGTGGAGACAGGAGGGTAGCTTTCTTT
TRBV29-1,NA,TRBJ1-2,NA,CSVEQTSIFVYGYTF,TGCAGCGTTGAACAGACCTCAATCTTTGTCTATGGCTACACCTTC
TRBV5-1,NA,TRBJ2-2,NA,CASSLARQFGELFF,TGCGCCAGCAGCTTGGCCCGTCAGTTCGGGGAGCTGTTTTTT
TRBV21-1,NA,TRBJ1-3,NA,CASSKAITGGNTIYF,TGTGCCAGCAGCAAAGCTATAACAGGAGGAAACACCATATATTTT
TRBV14,TRBD1,TRBJ1-2,NA,CASSPGTATTRYTF,TGTGCCAGCAGCCCTGGGACAGCTACTACGCGCTACACCTTC
TRBV29-1,TRBD1,TRBJ1-1,once,CSVMGDRVRNTEAFF,TGCAGCGTAATGGGGGACAGGGTGAGAAACACTGAAGCTTTCTTT
TRBV6-6,TRBD1,TRBJ2-7,NA,CASRMTGTAYEQYF,TGTGCCAGCAGGATGACAGGGACAGCCTACGAGCAGTACTTC
TRBV19,TRBD1,TRBJ1-5,NA,CASSTERTGWDQPQHF,TGTGCCAGTAGTACCGAAAGGACAGGGTGGGACCAGCCCCAGCATTTT
TRBV5-1,NA,TRBJ2-2,NA,CASSLGQDTGELFF,TGCGCCAGCAGCTTGGGACAAGACACCGGGGAGCTGTTTTTT
TRBV7-2,NA,TRBJ2-3,NA,CASSFSDTQYF,TGTGCCAGCAGCTTCTCAGATACGCAGTATTTT
TRBV7-2,NA,TRBJ2-3,NA,CASSSRGADTQYF,TGTGCCAGCAGCTCCCGGGGGGCGGATACGCAGTATTTT
TRBV6-6,NA,TRBJ2-5,NA,CASSPGRQGGTQYF,TGTGCCAGCAGCCCAGGTCGCCAGGGAGGGACCCAGTACTTC
TRBV5-1,NA,TRBJ2-7,NA,CASRDTATYEQYF,TGCGCCAGCCGGGACACGGCAACCTACGAGCAGTACTTC
TRBV27,NA,TRBJ2-1,NA,CASSFRGLQFF,TGTGCCAGCAGTTTCAGGGGACTGCAGTTCTTC
TRBV4-1,NA,TRBJ1-1,NA,CASSRESMPEAFF,TGCGCCAGCAGCCGGGAGAGCATGCCTGAAGCTTTCTTT
TRBV4-1,TRBD1,TRBJ1-1,NA,CASSQDARQGAGEAFF,TGCGCCAGCAGCCAAGATGCCCGGCAGGGGGCCGGAGAAGCTTTCTTT
TRBV6-5,TRBD2,TRBJ2-7,NA,CASSYSGGGWEQYF,TGTGCCAGCAGTTACTCTGGGGGGGGATGGGAGCAGTACTTC
TRBV4-1,TRBD1,TRBJ2-1,NA,CASSHSGQGAGEQFF,TGCGCCAGCAGCCACTCGGGACAGGGTGCAGGGGAGCAGTTCTTC
TRBV19,TRBD2,TRBJ2-5,NA,CASSTIAGVQETQYF,TGTGCCAGTAGTACAATAGCGGGGGTCCAGGAGACCCAGTACTTC
TRBV5-6,TRBD1,TRBJ2-3,NA,CASSLAGGGTDTQYF,TGTGCCAGCAGCTTGGCAGGGGGCGGCACAGATACGCAGTATTTT